This T cell receptor (beta chain) was observed in a study of blood T cells in healthy people across ages. Study conclusions and caveats: The study lacked donor CMV status, which possibly confounded expanded clonotype changes.

The CDR3 covers 13 residues. Trimming stripped 3 bases from V and 8 bases from J, with 16 bases between. Looked up from germline, CDR1 is DFQATT and CDR2 is SNEGSKA (reference sequence). In the case of this clonotype: Its antigen is still unknown.

Primed by a sample-barcoded 5' primer and a J-beta primer mix, a second PCR proceeded for about 6 to 12 cycles. Each sample provided no less than 2.5 million CDR3-containing paired-end reads. Via MiXCR, TCRdb re-called the 5' RACE reads, giving one row per CDR3 protein. The sample holds over a million distinct CDR3 sequences, less than 45% seen once. Sequencing input: blood. The gene calls are TRBV20-1 and TRBJ1-2, with D hard to call. The clonotype was recovered from a woman aged 18-30 years in good health. In DNA, the CDR3 is TGCAGTGCTAGTGTTGCAGGCCGCGGCGGCTACACCTTC. Translating it yields CSASVAGRGGYTF.